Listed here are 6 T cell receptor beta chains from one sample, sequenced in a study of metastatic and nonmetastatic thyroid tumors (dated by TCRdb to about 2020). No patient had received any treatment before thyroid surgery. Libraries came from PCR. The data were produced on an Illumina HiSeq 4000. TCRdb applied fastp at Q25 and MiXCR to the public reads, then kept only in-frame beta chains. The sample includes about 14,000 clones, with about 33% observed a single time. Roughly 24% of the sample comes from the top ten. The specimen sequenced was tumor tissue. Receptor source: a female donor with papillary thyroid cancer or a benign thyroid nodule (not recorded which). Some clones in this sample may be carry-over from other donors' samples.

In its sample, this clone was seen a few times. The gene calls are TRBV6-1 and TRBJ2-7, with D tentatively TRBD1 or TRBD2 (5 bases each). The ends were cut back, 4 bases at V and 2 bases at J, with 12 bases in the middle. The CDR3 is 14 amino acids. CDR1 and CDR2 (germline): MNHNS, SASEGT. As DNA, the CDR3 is TGTGCCAGCAGTGTGTGGGGGTGCACCTACGAGCAGTACTTC. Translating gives CASSVWGCTYEQYF.

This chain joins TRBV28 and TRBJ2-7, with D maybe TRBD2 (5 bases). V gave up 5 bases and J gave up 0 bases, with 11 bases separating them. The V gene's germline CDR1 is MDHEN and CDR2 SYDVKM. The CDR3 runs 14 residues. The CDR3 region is CASSPRVLSYEQYF. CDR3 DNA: TGTGCCAGCAGTCCGCGGGTCCTCTCCTACGAGCAGTACTTC.

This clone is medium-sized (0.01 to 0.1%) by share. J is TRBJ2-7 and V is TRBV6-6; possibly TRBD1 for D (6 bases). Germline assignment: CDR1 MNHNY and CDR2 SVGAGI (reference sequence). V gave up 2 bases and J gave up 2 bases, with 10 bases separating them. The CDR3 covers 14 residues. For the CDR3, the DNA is TGTGCCAGCAGTTACAGGCAGGGGCCCTACGAGCAGTACTTC. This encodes CASSYRQGPYEQYF.

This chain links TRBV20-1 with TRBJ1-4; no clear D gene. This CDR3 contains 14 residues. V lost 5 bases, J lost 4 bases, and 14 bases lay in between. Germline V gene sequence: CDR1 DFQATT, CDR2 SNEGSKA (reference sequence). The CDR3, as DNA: TGCAGTGCTCGCCGGACCTCAGATAATGAAAAACTGTTTTTT. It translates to CSARRTSDNEKLFF.

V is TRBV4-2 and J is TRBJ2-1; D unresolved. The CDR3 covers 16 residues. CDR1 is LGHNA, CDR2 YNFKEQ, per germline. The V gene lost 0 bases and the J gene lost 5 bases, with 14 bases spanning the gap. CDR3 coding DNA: TGTGCCAGCAGCCAAGAATGGCACCGGGCAAACAATGAGCAGTTCTTC. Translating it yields CASSQEWHRANNEQFF.

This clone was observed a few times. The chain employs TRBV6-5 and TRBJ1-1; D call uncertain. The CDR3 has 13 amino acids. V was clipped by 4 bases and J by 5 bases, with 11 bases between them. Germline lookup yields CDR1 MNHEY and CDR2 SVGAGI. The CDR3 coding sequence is TGTGCCAGCAGTTCCAGTCTAGGGACTGAAGCTTTCTTT. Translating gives CASSSSLGTEAFF.